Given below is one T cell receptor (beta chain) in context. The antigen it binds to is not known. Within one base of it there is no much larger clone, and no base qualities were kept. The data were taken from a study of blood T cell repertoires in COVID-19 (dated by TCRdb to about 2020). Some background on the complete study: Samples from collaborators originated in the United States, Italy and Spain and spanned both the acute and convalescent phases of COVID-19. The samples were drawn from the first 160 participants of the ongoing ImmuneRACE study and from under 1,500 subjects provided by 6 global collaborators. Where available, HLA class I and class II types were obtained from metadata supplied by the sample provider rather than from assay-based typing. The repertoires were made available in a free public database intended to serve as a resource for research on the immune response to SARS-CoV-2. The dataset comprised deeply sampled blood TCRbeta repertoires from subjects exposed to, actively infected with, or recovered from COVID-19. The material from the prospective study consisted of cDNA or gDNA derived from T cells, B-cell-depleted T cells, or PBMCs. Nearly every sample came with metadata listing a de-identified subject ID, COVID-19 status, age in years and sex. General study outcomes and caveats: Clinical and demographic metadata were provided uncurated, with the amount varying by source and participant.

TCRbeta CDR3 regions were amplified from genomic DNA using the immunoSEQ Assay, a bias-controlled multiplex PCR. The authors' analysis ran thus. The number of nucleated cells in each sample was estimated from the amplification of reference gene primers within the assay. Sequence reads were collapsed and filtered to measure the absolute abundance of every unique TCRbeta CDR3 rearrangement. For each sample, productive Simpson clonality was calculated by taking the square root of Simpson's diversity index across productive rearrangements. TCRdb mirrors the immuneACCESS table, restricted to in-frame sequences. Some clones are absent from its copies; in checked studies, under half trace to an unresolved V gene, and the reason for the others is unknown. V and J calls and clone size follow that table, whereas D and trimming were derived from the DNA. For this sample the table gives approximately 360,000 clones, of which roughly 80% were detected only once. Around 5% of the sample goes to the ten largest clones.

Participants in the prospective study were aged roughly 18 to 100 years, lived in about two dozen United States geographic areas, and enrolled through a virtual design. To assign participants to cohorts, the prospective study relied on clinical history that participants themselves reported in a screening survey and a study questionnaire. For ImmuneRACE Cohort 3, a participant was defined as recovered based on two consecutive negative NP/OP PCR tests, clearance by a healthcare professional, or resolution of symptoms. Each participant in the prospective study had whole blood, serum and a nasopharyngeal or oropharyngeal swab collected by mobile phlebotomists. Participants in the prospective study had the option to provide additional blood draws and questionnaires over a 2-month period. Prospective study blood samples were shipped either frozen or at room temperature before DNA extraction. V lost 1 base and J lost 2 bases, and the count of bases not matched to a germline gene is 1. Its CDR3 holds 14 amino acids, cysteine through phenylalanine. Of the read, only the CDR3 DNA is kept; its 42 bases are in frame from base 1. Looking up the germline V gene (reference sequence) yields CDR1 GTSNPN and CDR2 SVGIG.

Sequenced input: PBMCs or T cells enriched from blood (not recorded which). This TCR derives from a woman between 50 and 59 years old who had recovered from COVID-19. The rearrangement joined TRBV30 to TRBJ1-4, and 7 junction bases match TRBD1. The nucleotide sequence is TGTGCCTGGAGTGGCAGGGGGACTAATGAAAAACTGTTTTTT. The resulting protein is CAWSGRGTNEKLFF. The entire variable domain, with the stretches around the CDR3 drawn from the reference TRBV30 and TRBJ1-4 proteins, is SQTIHQWPATLVQPVGSPLSLECTVEGTSNPNLYWYRQAAGRGLQLLFYSVGIGQISSEVPQNLSASRPQDRQFILSSKKLLLSDSGFYLCAWSGRGTNEKLFFGSGTQLSVL.